A single sample gave rise to the 22 T cell receptor beta chains below, sequenced in a study of blood T cell repertoires in COVID-19. Measured with immunoSEQ multiplex PCR; TCRdb has only the in-frame clones, and not every one. This table has around 250,000 clones, around 84% appearing once. The sequenced material came from peripheral blood. The receptor source for this set is a woman aged 18 to 35 with acute or convalescent COVID-19.

V and J are TRBV2 and TRBJ2-3, with D possibly matching TRBD2 (6 bases). This CDR3 spans 16 amino acids. The germline V gene has CDR1 SNHLY and CDR2 FYNNEI. The V end was cut by 9 bases, the J end by 1 base, with 20 bases between. For the CDR3, the DNA is TGTGCCAGAGGGGACGGGAGTTTGGTGGGCACAGATACGCAGTATTTT. Its protein is CARGDGSLVGTDTQYF.

The V call is TRBV7-3, the J call TRBJ2-1; the match to TRBD2 covers 8 bases. The CDR3 extends over 13 amino acids. J gave up 13 bases and V 5 bases, and 10 bases lay outside the gene matches. The germline V gene has CDR1 SGHTA and CDR2 FQGTGA. CDR3 sequence: CASSQESGRVQFF. The CDR3 DNA follows: TGTGCCAGCAGCCAGGAAAGCGGGAGAGTTCAGTTCTTC. The whole variable domain, filled in from reference TRBV7-3 and TRBJ2-1, reads GAGVSQTPSNKVTEKGKYVELRCDPISGHTALYWYRQSLGQGPEFLIYFQGTGAADDSGLPNDRFFAVRPEGSVSTLKIQRTERGDSAVYLCASSQESGRVQFFGPGTRLTVL.

The chain links TRBV6-5 to TRBJ1-1, with D tentatively TRBD1 (5 bases). This CDR3 has 16 amino acids. Looked up from germline, CDR1 is MNHEY and CDR2 is SVGAGI. Trimming pared 2 bases from V and 1 base from J, leaving 14 bases between. DNA for the CDR3: TGTGCCAGCAGTTACCCGGGGGGTTTTGGGAACACTGAAGCTTTCTTT. This translates into CASSYPGGFGNTEAFF.

This chain links TRBV28 with TRBJ1-1; D gene ambiguous. Germline-derived CDR1 and CDR2 are MDHEN and SYDVKM. This CDR3 region has 14 residues. The V gene lost 3 bases and the J gene lost 1 base, with 9 bases spanning the gap. This CDR3 is CASSFPQRNTEAFF. In nucleotides, the CDR3 is TGTGCCAGCAGTTTCCCCCAGCGGAACACTGAAGCTTTCTTT.

This clone was seen more than once but under ten times. The rearrangement uses TRBV6-2 or TRBV6-3 and TRBJ2-3; tentatively, D is TRBD2 (5 bases). The germline V gene encodes CDR1 MNHEY and CDR2 SVGEGT. The V gene lost 0 bases and the J gene lost 0 bases, with 10 bases spanning the gap. The CDR3 covers 16 residues. DNA for the CDR3: TGTGCCAGCAGTTACTCGGCGGGTGGGAGCACAGATACGCAGTATTTT. This codes for CASSYSAGGSTDTQYF.

The chain is built from TRBV2 and TRBJ2-1; D might be TRBD1 (5 bases). V was shortened by 5 bases and J by 6 bases, with 17 bases between the two germline ends. This CDR3 is built from 15 residues. CDR1 is SNHLY, CDR2 FYNNEI, per germline. The CDR3 nucleotides are TGTGCCAGCAGTCCGACGAGACAAGGGGCCAATGAGCAGTTCTTC. Amino acids: CASSPTRQGANEQFF.

V usage is TRBV6-5 and J usage is TRBJ1-6; D perhaps matches TRBD1 (5 bases). The CDR3 loop spans 15 amino acids. In germline, CDR1 is MNHEY, CDR2 SVGAGI. V dropped 6 bases and J dropped 6 bases, with 15 bases sitting between them. CDR3 amino acids: CASRPGWGGNSPLHF. CDR3 DNA: TGTGCCAGCAGACCCGGCTGGGGCGGTAATTCACCCCTCCACTTT.

The gene calls are TRBV5-6 and TRBJ2-2; perhaps TRBD2 as D (6 bases). The CDR3 has 16 amino acids. V gave up 1 base and J gave up 7 bases, with 17 bases separating them. The germline CDR1 and CDR2 sequences are SGHDT and YYEEEE. The CDR3 sequence is CASSLSREWFSGELFF. The CDR3 DNA sequence: TGTGCCAGCAGCTTGTCCCGGGAGTGGTTCAGCGGGGAGCTGTTTTTT.

Only one count was recorded for this clone. This rearrangement joins TRBV6-1 to TRBJ1-1; possible D gene TRBD1, 6 bases. V was trimmed by 1 base and J by 0 bases, leaving 6 bases between them. Per germline, CDR1 MNHNS and CDR2 SASEGT. CDR3 length: 14 amino acids. The CDR3 DNA reads TGTGCCAGCAGTGAAGACAGGGTGAACACTGAAGCTTTCTTT. Protein sequence: CASSEDRVNTEAFF.

This clone came up many times. The rearrangement joins TRBV6-6 to TRBJ1-1; a possible D gene is TRBD1 (5 bases). CDR1 is MNHNY and CDR2 is SVGAGI in the germline V gene (reference sequence). This CDR3 contains 15 residues. V gave up 5 bases and J gave up 2 bases, with 15 bases separating them. The CDR3 loop reads CASSQGHPVNTEAFF. Written as DNA, the CDR3 is TGTGCCAGCAGTCAAGGACACCCCGTAAACACTGAAGCTTTCTTT.

V usage is TRBV10-2 and J usage is TRBJ2-7; 12 bases map to TRBD2. This CDR3 comprises 15 residues. Looked up from germline, CDR1 is WSHSY and CDR2 is SAAADI. V lost 4 bases and J lost 5; bases outside the gene matches: 6. CDR3 bases: TGCGCCAGCAGTGGTTCGACTAGCGGGAGTGACGAGCAGTACTTC. It is translated as CASSGSTSGSDEQYF.

The CDR3, as DNA: TGTGCCAGCAGCCTTCACGTGGGCGGGGTCACTGAAGCTTTCTTT. Amino acids: CASSLHVGGVTEAFF. The chain recombines TRBV9 with TRBJ1-1; D ambiguous. Per the germline V gene, CDR1 is SGDLS and CDR2 is YYNGEE. The CDR3 is 15 amino acids. The V end was cut by 4 bases, the J end by 4 bases, with 17 bases between.

This CDR3 is CASSKQGQRGEQFF. In nucleotides, the CDR3 is TGTGCCAGCAGCAAACAGGGTCAGAGAGGTGAGCAGTTCTTC. This chain links TRBV9 with TRBJ2-1; D possibly corresponds to TRBD1 (6 bases). Trimming cost V 4 bases and J 9 bases, with 17 bases left between them. From germline, CDR1 is SGDLS and CDR2 YYNGEE. This CDR3 region has 14 residues. The full variable domain, completed using reference TRBV9 and TRBJ2-1, is DSGVTQTPKHLITATGQRVTLRCSPRSGDLSVYWYQQSLDQGLQFLIQYYNGEERAKGNILERFSAQQFPDLHSELNLSSLELGDSALYFCASSKQGQRGEQFFGPGTRLTVL.

The chain employs TRBV18 and TRBJ2-7; tentatively, D is TRBD1 (5 bases). CDR1 KGHSH and CDR2 LQKENI come from the germline V gene. The CDR3 sequence is 13 residues long. Trimming cost V 6 bases and J 3 bases, with 12 bases left between them. CDR3 loop: CASSTGHGYEQYF. The CDR3 DNA sequence: TGTGCCAGCTCGACTGGACACGGCTACGAGCAGTACTTC.

V is TRBV19 and J is TRBJ2-2; D is unresolved. The CDR3 runs 15 residues. V was cut by 0 bases and J by 1 base, with 6 bases left in between. Germline assignment: CDR1 LNHDA and CDR2 SQIVND (reference sequence). CDR3 residues: CASSIDLRNTGELFF. The CDR3 coding sequence is TGTGCCAGTAGTATAGATCTCCGGAACACCGGGGAGCTGTTTTTT.

The chain links TRBV10-3 to TRBJ2-7, with D maybe TRBD2 (6 bases). Per the germline V gene, CDR1 is ENHRY and CDR2 is SYGVKD. There are 12 residues in the CDR3. V was pared by 8 bases and J by 7 bases, with 15 bases between. This CDR3 reads CAIWGLAGEQYF. Written as DNA, the CDR3 is TGTGCCATCTGGGGTCTTGCGGGAGAGCAGTACTTC.

This clone came up a few times. This chain connects TRBV14 to TRBJ1-1; D unresolved. Looked up from germline, CDR1 is SGHDN and CDR2 is FVKESK. This CDR3 has 16 residues. Trimming stripped 0 bases from V and 2 bases from J, with 13 bases between. In nucleotides, the CDR3 is TGTGCCAGCAGCCAAGAGGATGGGAGACTTAACACTGAAGCTTTCTTT. It yields the protein CASSQEDGRLNTEAFF.

This rearrangement joins TRBV13 to TRBJ2-7; TRBD1 agrees at 9 bases. The V gene's germline CDR1 is PRHDT and CDR2 FYEKMQ (reference sequence). The CDR3 loop spans 19 amino acids. After removal of 2 bases from V and 0 bases from J, the junction contained 14 bases not matched to a gene. The DNA of the CDR3 is TGTGCCAGCAGCTTAAGGTGGTCTGCCACGGGACAGGGCTCCTACGAGCAGTACTTC. It translates to CASSLRWSATGQGSYEQYF. Filled out from reference TRBV13 and TRBJ2-7, the complete variable domain reads AAGVIQSPRHLIKEKRETATLKCYPIPRHDTVYWYQQGPGQDPQFLISFYEKMQSDKGSIPDRFSAQQFSDYHSELNMSSLELGDSALYFCASSLRWSATGQGSYEQYFGPGTRLTVT.

The genes are TRBV20-1 and TRBJ2-7, with 10 nucleotides matching TRBD2. Germline values: CDR1 DFQATT, CDR2 SNEGSKA (reference sequence). V shed 3 bases and J 0 bases; nucleotides not matched to a gene: 2. The CDR3 covers 14 residues. CDR3 region: CSASTSGTSYEQYF. In DNA, the CDR3 is TGCAGTGCTAGTACTAGCGGGACCTCCTACGAGCAGTACTTC.

V is TRBV5-6 and J is TRBJ1-1; D unclear. CDR1 is SGHDT, CDR2 YYEEEE, per germline. Trimming took off 1 base at V and 9 bases at J, with 10 bases between the two ends. CDR3 size: 12 residues. The CDR3 reads CASSLQQTKAFF. CDR3 DNA sequence: TGTGCCAGCAGCTTGCAACAAACCAAAGCTTTCTTT.

V gene TRBV9 combines with J gene TRBJ2-1; a possible D gene is TRBD2 (6 bases). Germline assignment: CDR1 SGDLS and CDR2 YYNGEE. This CDR3 is 15 amino acids long. Trimming removed 0 bases at V and 8 bases at J, with 15 bases between. CDR3 in amino acids: CASSVEEGVTDEQFF. Here the CDR3 DNA reads TGTGCCAGCAGCGTAGAGGAGGGAGTGACGGATGAGCAGTTCTTC.

This clone appeared a few times. This chain links TRBV4-3 with TRBJ2-7, with 14 bases lining up with TRBD2. The CDR3 contains 16 residues. V lost 4 bases to trimming and J lost 1 base; unmatched junction nucleotides: 3. CDR1 is LGHNA and CDR2 is YSLEER in the germline V gene. CDR3 loop: CASSRGLAGDSYEQYF. CDR3 DNA: TGCGCCAGCAGCCGGGGACTAGCGGGAGATTCCTACGAGCAGTACTTC.